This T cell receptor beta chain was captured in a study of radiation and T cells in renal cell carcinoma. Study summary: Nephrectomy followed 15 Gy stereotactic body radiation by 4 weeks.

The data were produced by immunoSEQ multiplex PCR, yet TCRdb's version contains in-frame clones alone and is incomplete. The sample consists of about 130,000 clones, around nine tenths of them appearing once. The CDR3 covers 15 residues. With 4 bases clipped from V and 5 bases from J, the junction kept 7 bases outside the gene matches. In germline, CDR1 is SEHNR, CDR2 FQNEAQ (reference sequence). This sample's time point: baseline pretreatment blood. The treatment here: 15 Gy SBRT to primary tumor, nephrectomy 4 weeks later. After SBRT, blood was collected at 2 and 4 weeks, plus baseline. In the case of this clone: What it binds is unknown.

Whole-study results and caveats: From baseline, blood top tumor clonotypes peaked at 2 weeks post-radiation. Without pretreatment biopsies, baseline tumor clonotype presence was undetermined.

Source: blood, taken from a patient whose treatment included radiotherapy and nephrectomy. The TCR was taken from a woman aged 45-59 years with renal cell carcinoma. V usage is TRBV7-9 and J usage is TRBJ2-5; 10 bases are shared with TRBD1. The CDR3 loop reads CASSYGDRGSETQYF. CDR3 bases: TGTGCCAGCAGCTACGGGGACAGGGGTTCGGAGACCCAGTACTTC.